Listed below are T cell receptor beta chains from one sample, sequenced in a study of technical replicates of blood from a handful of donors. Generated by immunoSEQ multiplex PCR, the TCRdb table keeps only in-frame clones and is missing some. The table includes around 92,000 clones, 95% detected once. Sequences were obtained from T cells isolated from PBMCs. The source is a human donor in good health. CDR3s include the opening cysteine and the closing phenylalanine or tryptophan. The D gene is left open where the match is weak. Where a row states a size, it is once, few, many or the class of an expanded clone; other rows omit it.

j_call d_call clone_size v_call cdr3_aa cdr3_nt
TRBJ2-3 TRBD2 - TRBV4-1 CASSHLSGGTDTQYF TGCGCCAGCAGCCACCTTAGCGGGGGCACAGATACGCAGTATTTT
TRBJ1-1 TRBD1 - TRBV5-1 CASSLQGERDTEAFF TGCGCCAGCAGCCTACAGGGGGAGAGGGACACTGAAGCTTTCTTT
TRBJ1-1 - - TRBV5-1 CASSYRFMMNTEAFF TGCGCCAGCAGCTACCGGTTTATGATGAACACTGAAGCTTTCTTT
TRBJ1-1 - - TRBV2 CASRDSLLNTEAFF TGTGCCAGCAGGGACAGTTTATTGAACACTGAAGCTTTCTTT
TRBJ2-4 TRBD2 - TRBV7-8 CASSLAWGGNIQYF TGTGCCAGCAGCCTAGCGTGGGGGGGAAACATTCAGTACTTC
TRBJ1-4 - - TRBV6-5 CASSYSSRGWEKLFF TGTGCCAGCAGTTACTCGTCAAGGGGCTGGGAAAAACTGTTTTTT
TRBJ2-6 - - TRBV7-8 CASSSPSSGANVLTF TGTGCCAGCAGCTCCCCGTCTTCTGGGGCCAACGTCCTGACTTTC
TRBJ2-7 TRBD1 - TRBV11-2 CASRKVRGTGSNEQYF TGTGCCAGCAGAAAAGTTAGGGGGACAGGGAGCAACGAGCAGTACTTC
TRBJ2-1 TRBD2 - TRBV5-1 CASRLAGNNEQFF TGCGCCAGCAGACTAGCGGGGAACAATGAGCAGTTCTTC
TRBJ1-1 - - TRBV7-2 CASSLAWGGTEAFF TGTGCCAGCAGCTTAGCGTGGGGGGGCACTGAAGCTTTCTTT
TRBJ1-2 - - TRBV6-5 CASEGDYGYTF TGTGCCAGCGAAGGGGACTATGGCTACACCTTC
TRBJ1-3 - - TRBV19 CASSSQEDFGNTIYF TGTGCCAGTAGTTCTCAGGAGGACTTTGGAAACACCATATATTTT
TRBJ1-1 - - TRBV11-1 CASTSEIMNTEAFF TGTGCCAGCACCTCTGAGATTATGAACACTGAAGCTTTCTTT
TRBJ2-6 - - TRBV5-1 CASGPGAGANVLTF TGCGCCAGCGGCCCGGGAGCTGGGGCCAACGTCCTGACTTTC
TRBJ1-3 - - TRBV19 CASTRISGNTIYF TGTGCCAGTACGAGGATATCTGGAAACACCATATATTTT
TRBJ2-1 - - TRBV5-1 CASSAGQNNEQFF TGCGCCAGCAGCGCAGGACAGAACAATGAGCAGTTCTTC
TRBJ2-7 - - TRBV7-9 CASSLHRAYEQYF TGTGCCAGCAGCTTACACAGGGCCTACGAGCAGTACTTC
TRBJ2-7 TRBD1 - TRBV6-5 CASSYSIGQGYEQYF TGTGCCAGCAGTTACTCGATAGGACAGGGGTACGAGCAGTACTTC
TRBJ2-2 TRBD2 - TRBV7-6 CASSLDLSGLNTGELFF TGTGCCAGCAGCTTAGATCTGTCGGGACTAAACACCGGGGAGCTGTTTTTT
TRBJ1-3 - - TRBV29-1 CSVEEQSSGNTIYF TGCAGCGTTGAAGAACAAAGCTCTGGAAACACCATATATTTT
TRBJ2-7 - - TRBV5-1 CASSLPQGYEQYF TGCGCCAGCAGCTTGCCCCAGGGTTACGAGCAGTACTTC
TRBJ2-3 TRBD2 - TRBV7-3 CASSLLAGPFTDTQYF TGTGCCAGCAGCTTACTAGCGGGCCCATTCACAGATACGCAGTATTTT
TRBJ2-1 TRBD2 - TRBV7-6 CASSLSGVNEQFF TGTGCCAGCAGCTTGAGCGGGGTTAATGAGCAGTTCTTC
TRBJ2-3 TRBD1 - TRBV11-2 CASSFGTGVTDTQYF TGTGCCAGCAGCTTCGGGACAGGGGTCACAGATACGCAGTATTTT
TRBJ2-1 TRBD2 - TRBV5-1 CASSSQAGTYNEQFF TGCGCCAGCAGCTCACAAGCGGGAACCTACAATGAGCAGTTCTTC
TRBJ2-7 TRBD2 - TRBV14 CASSQSFRAGGLRGYEQYF TGTGCCAGCAGCCAATCTTTTCGGGCGGGAGGACTACGAGGCTACGAGCAGTACTTC
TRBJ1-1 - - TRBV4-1 CASSQGGGRTEAFF TGCGCCAGCAGCCAAGGCGGGGGGAGGACTGAAGCTTTCTTT
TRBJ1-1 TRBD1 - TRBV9 CASSVGDSFLNTEAFF TGTGCCAGCAGCGTAGGGGACAGCTTTTTGAACACTGAAGCTTTCTTT
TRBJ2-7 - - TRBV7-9 CASSLRSYEQYF TGTGCCAGCAGCTTGCGAAGCTACGAGCAGTACTTC
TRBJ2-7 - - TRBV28 CASRGAEGAEQYF TGTGCCAGCAGGGGTGCGGAGGGGGCCGAGCAGTACTTC
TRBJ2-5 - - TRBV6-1 CASSGLAGSQETQYF TGTGCCAGCAGTGGGCTGGCAGGATCTCAAGAGACCCAGTACTTC
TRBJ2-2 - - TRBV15 CATKDRSNTGELFF TGTGCCACGAAAGACAGATCGAACACCGGGGAGCTGTTTTTT
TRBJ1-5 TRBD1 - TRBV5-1 CASSLGGQGNNQPQHF TGCGCCAGCAGCTTGGGGGGACAGGGGAACAATCAGCCCCAGCATTTT
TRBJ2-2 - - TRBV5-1 CASSLADTGELFF TGCGCCAGCAGCTTAGCTGACACCGGGGAGCTGTTTTTT
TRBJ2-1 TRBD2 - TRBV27 CASTSFVGAGGRNEQFF TGTGCCAGCACCTCCTTCGTGGGGGCGGGAGGGCGGAATGAGCAGTTCTTC
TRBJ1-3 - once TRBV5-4 CASSLYGGARNTIYF TGTGCCAGCAGCTTATACGGGGGAGCGAGGAACACCATATATTTT
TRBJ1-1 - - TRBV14 CASSQEYWGGSAEAFF TGTGCCAGCAGCCAAGAATATTGGGGGGGGAGCGCTGAAGCTTTCTTT
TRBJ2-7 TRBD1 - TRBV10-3 CAIRLTGTGSEQYF TGTGCCATCAGGTTGACCGGGACAGGGTCCGAGCAGTACTTC
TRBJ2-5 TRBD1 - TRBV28 CASSFKLGTGGFEETQYF TGTGCCAGCAGTTTTAAGCTCGGGACAGGGGGTTTCGAAGAGACCCAGTACTTC
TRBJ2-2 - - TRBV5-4 CASSLQGGLTTGELFF TGTGCCAGCAGCTTGCAGGGGGGCCTGACTACCGGGGAGCTGTTTTTT
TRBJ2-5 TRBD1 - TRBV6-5 CASSLIRTGGQETQYF TGTGCCAGCAGTTTAATCAGGACAGGGGGTCAAGAGACCCAGTACTTC
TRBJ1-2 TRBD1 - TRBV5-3 CARSDRGLYGYTF TGTGCCAGAAGCGACAGGGGGCTTTATGGCTACACCTTC